This is a list of T cell receptor beta chains from one sample in a study of naive and memory T cell subsets. TCRdb re-called the UMI-ligation and nested PCR reads with MiXCR, one entry per CDR3 protein. This sample has some 100,000 distinct CDR3 sequences, with 5.5% to 8.5% found just once. The sequenced sample was central memory CD4+ T cells from blood. The receptors come from a human donor in good health. The CDR3 runs from the conserved cysteine through the conserved F or W. Fields, in order: J gene, D gene, V gene, clone size, CDR3 DNA, CDR3 protein. A D gene is named only where the DNA matches it firmly. Not every row has a clone size; where given, it reads once, few, many or a size class.

J gene: TRBJ2-7; D gene: -; V gene: TRBV28; clone size: many; CDR3 DNA: TGTGCCAGCAGTTTCGACCTTAAGTGGCAGACCTACGAGCAGTACTTC; CDR3 protein: CASSFDLKWQTYEQYF
J gene: TRBJ1-1; D gene: -; V gene: TRBV5-1; clone size: many; CDR3 DNA: TGCGCCAGCAGCTTCGGGGATGCGAACACTGAAGCTTTCTTT; CDR3 protein: CASSFGDANTEAFF
J gene: TRBJ1-4; D gene: -; V gene: TRBV24-1; clone size: few; CDR3 DNA: TGTGCCACCAGTGATTCGCGGGACCGGGAAAAACTGTTTTTT; CDR3 protein: CATSDSRDREKLFF
J gene: TRBJ1-4; D gene: -; V gene: TRBV12-3/TRBV12-4; clone size: few; CDR3 DNA: TGTGCCAGCATCATTAGCGGGGCGGCTAATGAAAAACTGTTTTTT; CDR3 protein: CASIISGAANEKLFF
J gene: TRBJ1-1; D gene: -; V gene: TRBV19; clone size: -; CDR3 DNA: TGTGCCAGTAGTTGGGCAGGGAATGAAGCTTTCTTT; CDR3 protein: CASSWAGNEAFF
J gene: TRBJ2-7; D gene: TRBD1; V gene: TRBV27; clone size: few; CDR3 DNA: TGTGCCAGCAGTCGACAGGGTCTCTACGAGCAGTACTTC; CDR3 protein: CASSRQGLYEQYF
J gene: TRBJ2-1; D gene: TRBD2; V gene: TRBV11-2; clone size: few; CDR3 DNA: TGTGCCAGCAGCTTAGATAAACTAGCGGGGGTGAATGAGCAGTTCTTC; CDR3 protein: CASSLDKLAGVNEQFF
J gene: TRBJ1-4; D gene: -; V gene: TRBV5-6; clone size: -; CDR3 DNA: TGTGCCAGCAGCTTGGCCGGGCGGGTCGGTGAAAAACTGTTTTTT; CDR3 protein: CASSLAGRVGEKLFF
J gene: TRBJ2-3; D gene: TRBD2; V gene: TRBV12-3/TRBV12-4; clone size: -; CDR3 DNA: TGTGCCAGCAGTTTAGCGCGGGCGAGCGGGGGCACAGATACGCAGTATTTT; CDR3 protein: CASSLARASGGTDTQYF
J gene: TRBJ2-1; D gene: -; V gene: TRBV10-3; clone size: few; CDR3 DNA: TGTGCCATCAGCTGGGACCGAAGGTCCCAGTTCTTC; CDR3 protein: CAISWDRRSQFF
J gene: TRBJ2-1; D gene: -; V gene: TRBV20-1; clone size: -; CDR3 DNA: TGCAGTGCTAGAGCAGATCGGGAGCAGTTCTTC; CDR3 protein: CSARADREQFF
J gene: TRBJ1-5; D gene: -; V gene: TRBV6-2/TRBV6-3; clone size: many; CDR3 DNA: TGTGCCAGCACCAAACACTATAGCAATCAGCCCCAGCATTTT; CDR3 protein: CASTKHYSNQPQHF
J gene: TRBJ1-2; D gene: -; V gene: TRBV9; clone size: many; CDR3 DNA: TGTGCCAGCAGCGTGGCAGACTATGGCTACACCTTC; CDR3 protein: CASSVADYGYTF
J gene: TRBJ2-5; D gene: -; V gene: TRBV12-3/TRBV12-4; clone size: many; CDR3 DNA: TGTGCCAGCAGTTTGTCGGCGGGGCTAAAGACCCAGTACTTC; CDR3 protein: CASSLSAGLKTQYF
J gene: TRBJ1-2; D gene: -; V gene: TRBV5-6; clone size: -; CDR3 DNA: TGTGCCAGCAGCTGGGGGACCAACAGCCCTTATGGCTACACCTTC; CDR3 protein: CASSWGTNSPYGYTF
J gene: TRBJ2-2; D gene: TRBD1; V gene: TRBV5-1; clone size: -; CDR3 DNA: TGCGCCAGCAGCTCCGGGACAGCGAACACCGGGGAGCTGTTTTTT; CDR3 protein: CASSSGTANTGELFF
J gene: TRBJ2-3; D gene: -; V gene: TRBV7-2; clone size: many; CDR3 DNA: TGTGCCAGCAGCTCTGACGTGACTAGGTACACAGATACGCAGTATTTT; CDR3 protein: CASSSDVTRYTDTQYF
J gene: TRBJ1-1; D gene: -; V gene: TRBV12-3/TRBV12-4; clone size: many; CDR3 DNA: TGTGCCAGCAGTCCCCCCCGAGAAACAGGCCGGTATAGGGAAGCTTTCTTT; CDR3 protein: CASSPPRETGRYREAFF
J gene: TRBJ2-4; D gene: TRBD2; V gene: TRBV4-3; clone size: few; CDR3 DNA: TGCGCCAGCAGCCAAGATCGGGGGGGGCGAGCCAAAAACATTCAGTACTTC; CDR3 protein: CASSQDRGGRAKNIQYF
J gene: TRBJ1-6; D gene: -; V gene: TRBV6-1; clone size: many; CDR3 DNA: TGTGCCGGGAGCGGACAGTATAATTCACCCCTCCACTTT; CDR3 protein: CAGSGQYNSPLHF
J gene: TRBJ2-5; D gene: -; V gene: TRBV6-5; clone size: -; CDR3 DNA: TGTGCCAGCAGTTACTCAGGGGGGGGCCAAGAGACCCAGTACTTC; CDR3 protein: CASSYSGGGQETQYF
J gene: TRBJ2-3; D gene: -; V gene: TRBV12-3/TRBV12-4; clone size: -; CDR3 DNA: TGTGCCAGCAGTTTTGGTTTGAAAGATACGCAGTATTTT; CDR3 protein: CASSFGLKDTQYF
J gene: TRBJ2-3; D gene: -; V gene: TRBV7-2; clone size: -; CDR3 DNA: TGTGCCAGCAGCTTGGGCCCTAAAGGCCCACAAGATACGCAGTATTTT; CDR3 protein: CASSLGPKGPQDTQYF
J gene: TRBJ2-7; D gene: -; V gene: TRBV7-8; clone size: -; CDR3 DNA: TGTGCCAGCAACCCTCGCTCGGGAGCCCATGGTTCTCACGAGCAGTACTTC; CDR3 protein: CASNPRSGAHGSHEQYF
J gene: TRBJ2-5; D gene: -; V gene: TRBV6-5; clone size: few; CDR3 DNA: TGTGCCAGCAGCCCAGGACCTCAAGAGACCCAGTACTTC; CDR3 protein: CASSPGPQETQYF
J gene: TRBJ1-1; D gene: -; V gene: TRBV29-1; clone size: many; CDR3 DNA: TGCAGCGTTGGTACGGGCAGGTCGAGGTCCACTGAAGCTTTCTTT; CDR3 protein: CSVGTGRSRSTEAFF
J gene: TRBJ1-4; D gene: -; V gene: TRBV7-9; clone size: -; CDR3 DNA: TGTGCCAGCAGCTCCGGGGACGTAGCTGGGACAACTAATGAAAAACTGTTTTTT; CDR3 protein: CASSSGDVAGTTNEKLFF
J gene: TRBJ2-2; D gene: -; V gene: TRBV30; clone size: -; CDR3 DNA: TGTGCCTGGAGCCGAAGGAACACCGGGGAGCTGTTTTTT; CDR3 protein: CAWSRRNTGELFF
J gene: TRBJ2-3; D gene: -; V gene: TRBV7-6; clone size: many; CDR3 DNA: TGTGCCAGCAGCGCGACTAGTCTAAACACAGATACGCAGTATTTT; CDR3 protein: CASSATSLNTDTQYF
J gene: TRBJ2-3; D gene: TRBD2; V gene: TRBV4-2; clone size: many; CDR3 DNA: TGTGCCAGCAGCCAAGAAGGGAGCGGGGGGGGAAGCACAGATACGCAGTATTTT; CDR3 protein: CASSQEGSGGGSTDTQYF
J gene: TRBJ2-1; D gene: TRBD2; V gene: TRBV29-1; clone size: -; CDR3 DNA: TGCAGCGTTGAAGAGGGTAAGGGGACTAGCGCCCAGCAGTTCTTC; CDR3 protein: CSVEEGKGTSAQQFF
J gene: TRBJ1-5; D gene: -; V gene: TRBV2; clone size: few; CDR3 DNA: TGTGCCAGCCGAAGTAGGTCGGGGGACCATCAGCCCCAGCATTTT; CDR3 protein: CASRSRSGDHQPQHF
J gene: TRBJ1-1; D gene: TRBD1; V gene: TRBV18; clone size: many; CDR3 DNA: TGTGCCAGCTCACCGGGACAGGGCACTGAAGCTTTCTTT; CDR3 protein: CASSPGQGTEAFF
J gene: TRBJ1-4; D gene: -; V gene: TRBV7-9; clone size: many; CDR3 DNA: TGTGCCAGCAGCTTTACCGGGGAAAGTAGTCAACTGTTTTTT; CDR3 protein: CASSFTGESSQLFF
J gene: TRBJ1-1; D gene: -; V gene: TRBV4-3; clone size: many; CDR3 DNA: TGCGCCAGCAGCCAAGATTGGCAGGGAAGAACTGAAGCTTTCTTT; CDR3 protein: CASSQDWQGRTEAFF
J gene: TRBJ2-7; D gene: TRBD2; V gene: TRBV20-1; clone size: few; CDR3 DNA: TGCAGTGCACCGTCCCCGGGACTAGCGGGGGGGTACGAGCAGTACTTC; CDR3 protein: CSAPSPGLAGGYEQYF
J gene: TRBJ1-2; D gene: -; V gene: TRBV30; clone size: many; CDR3 DNA: TGTGCCTGGAGTCTCGTCGGGCGGGGGCCGGGGTATGGCTACACCTTC; CDR3 protein: CAWSLVGRGPGYGYTF
J gene: TRBJ2-7; D gene: -; V gene: TRBV6-2/TRBV6-3; clone size: -; CDR3 DNA: TGTGCCGGCAGTTACGTCAGTGGCGGCAGCTCCTACGAGCAGTACTTC; CDR3 protein: CAGSYVSGGSSYEQYF